This T cell receptor beta chain was identified in a study of CD8 T cells in Susac syndrome. Germline V lookup: CDR1 SQVTM, CDR2 ANQGSEA. The CDR3 is made up of 14 amino acids. V lost 6 bases to trimming and J lost 2 bases, with 11 bases between them. In contrast to the negatively isolated CD8+ and CD4+ T cells, TEMRA cells were FACS-enriched. RNA in amounts of about 0.5 to 1 ug was reverse transcribed with random hexamers. An immunoSEQ multiplex PCR generated amplified TCR beta CDR3 products spanning 54 Vbeta and 13 Jbeta. From the immunoSEQ multiplex PCR reads, TCRdb called clonotypes with MiXCR, one entry per CDR3 protein. The table records some 260,000 distinct CDR3 sequences, 70% to 90% of them present only once.

This clonotype was sampled from a human donor with multiple sclerosis. This chain uses TRBV29-1 with TRBJ2-6; no clear D gene. The sequenced sample consisted of CD8+ T cells from PBMCs. Here the CDR3 DNA reads TGCAGCGTCCGGCAGTCTGCTGGGGCCAACGTCCTGACTTTC. The encoded protein is CSVRQSAGANVLTF. Full variable domain (rest looked up from reference TRBV29-1 and TRBJ2-6): SAVISQKPSRDICQRGTSLTIQCQVDSQVTMMFWYRQQPGQSLTLIATANQGSEATYESGFVIDKFPISRPNLTFSTLTVSNMSPEDSSIYLCSVRQSAGANVLTFGAGSRLTVL.